This TCR beta chain appears in the sequencing data of a study of vaccination and CD4 T cells after COVID-19 (dated by TCRdb to between 2022 and 2023). Concerning the study at large: SARS-CoV-2 positivity had been established in the convalescent patients by nasal swab PCR, and mild disease was recorded in under ten of these patients and severe disease in one. For stimulating the cultures, overlapping spike peptide pools were used, derived from SARS-CoV-2 as well as from the common cold coronaviruses HCoV-NL63, HCoV-OC43 and HCoV-229E. Participants got two doses of the Pfizer-BioNTech BNT162b2 vaccine (n=8) or two doses of the Moderna mRNA-1273 vaccine (n=2). In around 9 COVID-19 convalescent patients and a few infection-naive healthy vaccine recipients, researchers compared the spike-specific CD4+ TCR repertoire from before mRNA vaccination with the repertoire from after. Six males and four females were included in the convalescent cohort, with two Hispanic individuals, seven Caucasians, two Asians and one multiracial person represented. Post-COVID blood samples from convalescent patients were collected a median of 101 days after diagnosis, with a range of about 35 to 180 days. Control cultures received a CEFX viral epitope pool as the positive control, an HIV-1 Nef peptide pool as the negative control, or no peptide. Post-vaccine blood samples were obtained a median of approximately 74 days after the second vaccine dose, with a range of roughly 12 to 250 days.

A remark on this clonotype: It lacks a known antigen. It has no much larger one-base neighbor in the sample; base qualities were not kept.

From cysteine to phenylalanine, the CDR3 is 14 amino acids long. Solely the CDR3 DNA is kept, with 42 bases framed from the first base. V is reduced by 4 bases and J by 4 bases, leaving a spacing of 10 bases between them. Looking up the germline V gene yields CDR1 MDHEN and CDR2 SYDVKM. Study-level results and caveats: In convalescent patients, a median approximately 86% of post-vaccine SARS-CoV-2-reactive clones were detected only after vaccination, suggesting vaccine-specific priming. The median number of SARS-CoV-2-reactive clonotypes rose from 21 after infection to roughly 38 after vaccination, but the change was not significant. Only a relatively small number of convalescent patients were included in the study, and early timepoints following natural infection were not analyzed. Of the vaccine-specific clones in convalescent patients, 304 of 307, or nearly all, reacted only to SARS-CoV-2 spike and did not cross-react with common cold coronaviruses.

The treatment or condition label corresponds to: approximately nine-day PBMC culture with coronavirus spike peptide pools or control peptides (ViraFEST assay). The study used the ViraFEST assay, which expanded antigen-specific T cells with peptide pools and then identified expanded clonotypes by TCR sequencing. Positive SARS-CoV-2 PCR tests in the convalescent patients dated from March to December 2020, before Alpha, Beta and Delta variants emerged in the United States. PBMCs were cultured at fewer than 2.5 million per well in IMDM supplemented with 5% human AB serum and about 9.6 IU/ml IL-2, with roughly 10 ug/ml peptide pools added. Half of the culture medium was replaced with fresh IL-2-containing medium on days 3 and 7. After approximately eleven days of culture, CD4+ T cells were isolated by negative selection with the EasySep CD4+ T cell isolation kit. Ficoll-Paque Plus gradient centrifugation was used to isolate PBMCs from whole blood, and the isolated PBMCs were then either used fresh or cryopreserved at -140C. Each culture condition was generally run in triplicate wells.

Library creation used PCR. TCR sequencing of DNA from cultured CD4+ T cells used the Oncomine TCR Beta short-read assay at the Johns Hopkins FTIC core. Genomic DNA was extracted from the cultured CD4+ T cells with the QIAamp micro DNA kit. Oncomine TCR Beta libraries from cultured CD4+ T cells were pooled using unique dual indexes and sequenced on an Illumina iSeq 100. The authors processed their data as follows. Non-productive sequences were filtered out, and CDR3s that did not start with C, did not end with F or W, or were shorter than 7 amino acids were discarded. Antigen-specific clonotypes were identified using the MANAFEST web application through comparison of peptide-stimulated wells with reference and other culture wells. Positive clones required FDR below 0.05, an odds ratio above 5, and productive frequency above 0.1% in at least two of three replicate wells. A clonotype was classed as cross-reactive if the clonotype showed significant expansion both in SARS-CoV-2 spike wells and in at least one common cold coronavirus spike condition. Levenshtein distances (stringdist) and unrooted phylogenetic trees (ape) in R version 3.6.1 were used to assess CDR3 homology. TCRdb applied fastp at Q25 and MiXCR to the public reads, then kept only in-frame beta chains. When rows share a CDR3 protein, they turn into one entry using the most common DNA and genes. Here the V and J calls rest on TCRdb's processing, not on the authors' analysis. This sample holds roughly 13,000 distinct CDR3 sequences; about 51% were observed only once. Together, the top ten hold about 14% of the sample.

The source is a human donor who had recovered from COVID-19. The chain links TRBV28 with TRBJ2-2, with no confident D gene call. Sequencing was carried out using CD4+ T cells from blood, cultured in vitro. This receptor carries the CDR3 CASSSRLSTGELFF. The nucleotide sequence is given as TGTGCCAGCAGTTCGAGACTTAGCACCGGGGAGCTGTTTTTT.